This T cell receptor (beta chain) emerged from a study of T cell repertoires in cytomegalovirus infection. Study overall: HLA-C-restricted CMV epitopes, recently identified, and well-studied HLA-B-restricted ones were used by the study. Shared public TCR beta signatures pointed to both CMV infection and a matching HLA type. Study-level results: HLA-C-restricted CMV-specific TCR beta clonotypes were dominant in the ex vivo response. The cumulative frequency of public TCR beta families identified carriers of CMV plus the relevant HLA.

Details on this clonotype: Antigen: not known.

TCRdb analysed the reads with MiXCR anew, one entry per CDR3 protein. There are approximately 1,000,000 distinct CDR3 sequences in the sample; 31% occur only once, and about 14% lies in the top ten. CDR3 size: 12 residues. Trimming took off 10 bases at V and 3 bases at J, with 12 bases between the two ends. Germline V gene sequence: CDR1 ENHRY, CDR2 SYGVKD. V is TRBV10-3 and J is TRBJ1-2; D might be TRBD1 (6 bases). The receptor's source is a human donor in good health (CMV status not recorded). Some clones in this sample may be carry-over from other donors' samples. The sequences come from cultured CD8+ T cells from PBMCs, collected from culture after CMV antigen stimulation. CDR3 nucleotide sequence: TGTGCCAGCACTAAGGGGGACTATGGCTACACCTTC. As protein: CASTKGDYGYTF.